This T cell receptor (beta chain) was recorded in a study of CD8 T cells in ankylosing spondylitis. Study-level findings and limits: Disease-linked clones proved CD8+ and comparatively uncommon in peripheral blood. A TCR beta motif made of about 8 highly homologous variants seemed typical of ankylosing spondylitis blood. The study looked at matched synovial fluid samples from ankylosing spondylitis patients. Disease-linked clones were reported to be significantly enriched there. Earlier literature documents some of the motif variants in reactive arthritis synovial fluid and blood.

Comments on this clonotype: Antigen: not known.

In making TCR beta libraries, quantitative 5'-RACE with molecular barcodes was used. TCRdb reprocessed the 5' RACE reads with MiXCR, giving one entry per CDR3 protein. The data hold roughly 670,000 distinct CDR3 sequences, with around 19% observed a single time. The sequence derives from a male donor with ankylosing spondylitis. Sequenced input: blood, either unsorted or a sorted T cell fraction (not recorded which).

The CDR3 region is CASSPTGVESGAFF. The CDR3 DNA reads as TGTGCCAGCAGCCCGACAGGGGTCGAGTCTGGAGCTTTCTTT. The chain couples TRBV11-1 to TRBJ1-1, with TRBD1 matching over 8 bases. Losses at the gene ends were 5 bases for V and 10 bases for J; bases not matched to a gene: 12. This CDR3 has 14 residues. Germline values: CDR1 SGHAT, CDR2 FQDESV (reference sequence).